Listed below are T cell receptor beta chains from one sample, sequenced in a study of spatial heterogeneity in lung cancer. TCRdb reanalysed the 5' RACE reads using MiXCR and keeps one entry per CDR3 protein. This sample yields 39,000 or so distinct CDR3 sequences, of which about 10% are seen a single time; about 15% belongs to the top ten. The material sequenced was PBMCs, taken at follow-up. The receptors derive from a female donor with early-stage non-small cell lung cancer. Each CDR3 is given with its conserved first and last residue. Fields, in order: CDR3 protein, clone size, V gene, J gene, CDR3 length, D gene. A D gene is named only where the DNA matches it firmly. Clone size is stated in some rows and not others, as once, few, many or a class when expanded.

cdr3_aa: CSASLSGPSWDSPLHF; clone_size: .; v_call: TRBV20-1; j_call: TRBJ1-6; cdr3_length: 16; d_call: .
cdr3_aa: CASSDPGDNSPLHF; clone_size: medium-sized; v_call: TRBV6-1; j_call: TRBJ1-6; cdr3_length: 14; d_call: .
cdr3_aa: CASSLGQGNTEAFF; clone_size: many; v_call: TRBV7-6; j_call: TRBJ1-1; cdr3_length: 14; d_call: TRBD1
cdr3_aa: CASSQESGGAQGDTQYF; clone_size: few; v_call: TRBV14; j_call: TRBJ2-3; cdr3_length: 17; d_call: TRBD2
cdr3_aa: CASSLSGGDTGELFF; clone_size: many; v_call: TRBV7-3; j_call: TRBJ2-2; cdr3_length: 15; d_call: .
cdr3_aa: CSARVTYQETQYF; clone_size: many; v_call: TRBV20-1; j_call: TRBJ2-5; cdr3_length: 13; d_call: .
cdr3_aa: CSAARLAGYNEQFF; clone_size: many; v_call: TRBV20-1; j_call: TRBJ2-1; cdr3_length: 14; d_call: TRBD2
cdr3_aa: CATTERGRGQETQYF; clone_size: .; v_call: TRBV15; j_call: TRBJ2-5; cdr3_length: 15; d_call: .
cdr3_aa: CASSKPPTRIEQETQYF; clone_size: .; v_call: TRBV9; j_call: TRBJ2-5; cdr3_length: 17; d_call: .
cdr3_aa: CASLGTGQGGQPQHF; clone_size: many; v_call: TRBV6-1; j_call: TRBJ1-5; cdr3_length: 15; d_call: TRBD1
cdr3_aa: CASSVYDRGPATNEKLFF; clone_size: few; v_call: TRBV7-6; j_call: TRBJ1-4; cdr3_length: 18; d_call: TRBD1
cdr3_aa: CASSLRVTGKNQPQHF; clone_size: many; v_call: TRBV4-1; j_call: TRBJ1-5; cdr3_length: 16; d_call: .
cdr3_aa: CAWTAMFNSPLHF; clone_size: many; v_call: TRBV30; j_call: TRBJ1-6; cdr3_length: 13; d_call: .
cdr3_aa: CASRPGTLLYEQYF; clone_size: many; v_call: TRBV12-3/TRBV12-4; j_call: TRBJ2-7; cdr3_length: 14; d_call: .
cdr3_aa: CASSTAGTSLYEQYF; clone_size: many; v_call: TRBV9; j_call: TRBJ2-7; cdr3_length: 15; d_call: TRBD2
cdr3_aa: CSVEVVGGNGYTF; clone_size: few; v_call: TRBV29-1; j_call: TRBJ1-2; cdr3_length: 13; d_call: .
cdr3_aa: CASSARPYNEQFF; clone_size: many; v_call: TRBV7-2; j_call: TRBJ2-1; cdr3_length: 13; d_call: .
cdr3_aa: CASSPGQGGSKTQYF; clone_size: .; v_call: TRBV11-2; j_call: TRBJ2-5; cdr3_length: 15; d_call: TRBD1
cdr3_aa: CASSPRGTSITGELFF; clone_size: many; v_call: TRBV7-8; j_call: TRBJ2-2; cdr3_length: 16; d_call: TRBD2
cdr3_aa: CASSPARYGYTF; clone_size: few; v_call: TRBV12-3/TRBV12-4; j_call: TRBJ1-2; cdr3_length: 12; d_call: .
cdr3_aa: CASSQVRRGGSTGELFF; clone_size: few; v_call: TRBV4-2; j_call: TRBJ2-2; cdr3_length: 17; d_call: TRBD2
cdr3_aa: CASSPTSGANVLTF; clone_size: few; v_call: TRBV18; j_call: TRBJ2-6; cdr3_length: 14; d_call: .
cdr3_aa: CASSYSAATNEKLFF; clone_size: few; v_call: TRBV6-5; j_call: TRBJ1-4; cdr3_length: 15; d_call: .
cdr3_aa: CAVTTGLAGPEEQFF; clone_size: many; v_call: TRBV2; j_call: TRBJ2-1; cdr3_length: 15; d_call: TRBD2
cdr3_aa: CASSQDRGLTNYGYTF; clone_size: medium-sized; v_call: TRBV4-2; j_call: TRBJ1-2; cdr3_length: 16; d_call: .
cdr3_aa: CASRVRRVSYEQYF; clone_size: many; v_call: TRBV7-6; j_call: TRBJ2-7; cdr3_length: 14; d_call: .
cdr3_aa: CASSIGGTIAKNIQYF; clone_size: .; v_call: TRBV19; j_call: TRBJ2-4; cdr3_length: 16; d_call: .
cdr3_aa: CAVSNTEAFF; clone_size: many; v_call: TRBV6-6; j_call: TRBJ1-1; cdr3_length: 10; d_call: .
cdr3_aa: CASSSAGGNEQFF; clone_size: few; v_call: TRBV5-1; j_call: TRBJ2-1; cdr3_length: 13; d_call: TRBD1
cdr3_aa: CASSLSSGGTNTQYF; clone_size: .; v_call: TRBV5-1; j_call: TRBJ2-3; cdr3_length: 15; d_call: .
cdr3_aa: CAWSGDSEETQYF; clone_size: .; v_call: TRBV30; j_call: TRBJ2-5; cdr3_length: 13; d_call: TRBD1
cdr3_aa: CASSLIPLASATDTQYF; clone_size: many; v_call: TRBV11-2; j_call: TRBJ2-3; cdr3_length: 17; d_call: .
cdr3_aa: CASSPLDATDTQYF; clone_size: few; v_call: TRBV4-1; j_call: TRBJ2-3; cdr3_length: 14; d_call: .
cdr3_aa: CAWSTRGDREQYF; clone_size: many; v_call: TRBV30; j_call: TRBJ2-7; cdr3_length: 13; d_call: TRBD2
cdr3_aa: CASSIVQGLPNSPLHF; clone_size: .; v_call: TRBV19; j_call: TRBJ1-6; cdr3_length: 16; d_call: .
cdr3_aa: CSARDPRGDINEQFF; clone_size: .; v_call: TRBV20-1; j_call: TRBJ2-1; cdr3_length: 15; d_call: .
cdr3_aa: CASGPLRGEQYF; clone_size: .; v_call: TRBV28; j_call: TRBJ2-7; cdr3_length: 12; d_call: .
cdr3_aa: CASSLLRTGGGETQYF; clone_size: many; v_call: TRBV13; j_call: TRBJ2-5; cdr3_length: 16; d_call: .
cdr3_aa: CASSSGTDTGELFF; clone_size: few; v_call: TRBV7-8; j_call: TRBJ2-2; cdr3_length: 14; d_call: TRBD1
cdr3_aa: CASSKAGTSSYEQYF; clone_size: .; v_call: TRBV27; j_call: TRBJ2-7; cdr3_length: 15; d_call: .
cdr3_aa: CASSPDPTGGEQYF; clone_size: .; v_call: TRBV12-3/TRBV12-4; j_call: TRBJ2-7; cdr3_length: 14; d_call: .
cdr3_aa: CASSSDPGTLETQYF; clone_size: few; v_call: TRBV7-3; j_call: TRBJ2-5; cdr3_length: 15; d_call: .
cdr3_aa: CIVLGMNTEAFF; clone_size: many; v_call: TRBV19; j_call: TRBJ1-1; cdr3_length: 12; d_call: .
cdr3_aa: CSVGEGVNQPQHF; clone_size: .; v_call: TRBV29-1; j_call: TRBJ1-5; cdr3_length: 13; d_call: .
cdr3_aa: CASSLSLLSDREREQYF; clone_size: many; v_call: TRBV27; j_call: TRBJ2-7; cdr3_length: 17; d_call: TRBD1
cdr3_aa: CASGFNTDTQYF; clone_size: many; v_call: TRBV12-5; j_call: TRBJ2-3; cdr3_length: 12; d_call: .